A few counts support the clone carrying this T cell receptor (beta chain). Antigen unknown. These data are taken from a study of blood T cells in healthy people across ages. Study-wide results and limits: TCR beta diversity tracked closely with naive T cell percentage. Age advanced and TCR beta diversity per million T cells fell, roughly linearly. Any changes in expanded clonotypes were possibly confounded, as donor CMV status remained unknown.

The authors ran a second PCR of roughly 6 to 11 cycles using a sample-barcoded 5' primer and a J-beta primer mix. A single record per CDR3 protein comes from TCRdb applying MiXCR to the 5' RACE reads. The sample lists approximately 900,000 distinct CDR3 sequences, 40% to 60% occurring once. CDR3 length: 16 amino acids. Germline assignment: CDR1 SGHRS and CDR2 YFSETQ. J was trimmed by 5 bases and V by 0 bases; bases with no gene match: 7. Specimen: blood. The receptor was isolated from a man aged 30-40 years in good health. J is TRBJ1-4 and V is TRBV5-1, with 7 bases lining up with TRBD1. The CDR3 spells CASSLGTTDRNEKLFF. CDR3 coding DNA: TGCGCCAGCAGCTTGGGCACTACGGACAGGAATGAAAAACTGTTTTTT. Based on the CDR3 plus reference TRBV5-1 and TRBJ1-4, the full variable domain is KAGVTQTPRYLIKTRGQQVTLSCSPISGHRSVSWYQQTPGQGLQFLFEYFSETQRNKGNFPGRFSGRQFSNSRSEMNVSTLELGDSALYLCASSLGTTDRNEKLFFGSGTQLSVL.